This TCR beta chain emerged from a study of patients and donors after allogeneic stem cell transplantation. The germline V gene encodes CDR1 SGDLS and CDR2 YYNGEE. The CDR3 totals 13 residues. Trimming stripped 0 bases from V and 4 bases from J, with 6 bases between. TCRdb passed the RT-PCR reads through MiXCR, listing each CDR3 protein once. The table records fewer than 25,000 distinct CDR3 sequences, approximately 28% of them present only once. The chain has TRBV9 and TRBJ2-3; D is uncertain. Source material: blood, either unsorted or a sorted T cell fraction (not recorded which). This TCR came from a human donor who was either an allogeneic HSCT recipient or a stem cell or donor lymphocyte infusion donor (not recorded which). It is not recorded whose cells these are; they may come from a transplant donor. CDR3 protein: CASSVALADTQYF. The DNA for the CDR3 is TGTGCCAGCAGCGTAGCCCTGGCAGATACGCAGTATTTT. The whole variable domain, filled in from reference TRBV9 and TRBJ2-3, reads DSGVTQTPKHLITATGQRVTLRCSPRSGDLSVYWYQQSLDQGLQFLIQYYNGEERAKGNILERFSAQQFPDLHSELNLSSLELGDSALYFCASSVALADTQYFGPGTRLTVL.